Sequencing of this TCR beta chain was carried out in a study of neurological immune-mediated disorders. The CDR3 extends over 17 amino acids. The V end lost 2 bases, the J end lost 0 bases, and 16 bases lay between the germline ends. Germline V gives CDR1 SGHRS, CDR2 YFSETQ. This clonotype was detected many times. TCRdb fed the 5' RACE reads into MiXCR, producing one record per CDR3 protein. The table records around 15,000 distinct CDR3 sequences, under 3.5% of them present only once. The rearrangement uses TRBV5-1 and TRBJ2-3; TRBD2 is a possible D gene (6 bases). The receptor's source is a woman in her forties in good health. The sequenced sample consisted of CD8+ T cells from blood. This chain's CDR3 is CASSLGEADPSTDTQYF. CDR3 nucleotide sequence: TGCGCCAGCAGCTTAGGGGAGGCGGATCCTAGCACAGATACGCAGTATTTT.